A single sample gave rise to the 7 T cell receptor beta chains below, sequenced in a study of cytomegalovirus exposure and HLA in healthy donors. 60 Vbeta and 13 Jbeta primers were used in PCR. The repertoire was sequenced with immunoSEQ multiplex PCR; TCRdb's copy has only in-frame clones and lacks some. Of fewer than 60,000 clones listed, around three quarters are singletons. Material for sequencing was PBMCs. These receptors originate from a woman in her 40s in good health and CMV-seropositive.

V is TRBV11-2 and J is TRBJ2-1, with D maybe TRBD1 (5 bases). In germline, CDR1 is SGHAT, CDR2 FQNNGV. The CDR3 loop spans 17 amino acids. V shed 2 bases and J shed 5 bases, with 19 bases lying between them. This chain's CDR3 is CASSLLVGQGTHNEQFF. The CDR3 DNA sequence: TGTGCCAGCAGCTTATTAGTGGGGCAGGGAACCCACAATGAGCAGTTCTTC.

This clone has a handful of counts. The chain couples TRBV25-1 to TRBJ2-7, with a possible D match to TRBD2 (6 bases). Germline V gene data show CDR1 as MGHDK and CDR2 as SYGVNS. This CDR3 is built from 15 residues. Trimming stripped 3 bases from V and 0 bases from J, with 12 bases between. CDR3 nucleotide sequence: TGTGCCAGCAGTGATCTGGGACTTAGCTCCTACGAGCAGTACTTC. Protein product: CASSDLGLSSYEQYF.

J is TRBJ1-2 and V is TRBV5-1; 9 nucleotides line up with TRBD1. Losses at the gene ends were 3 bases for V and 8 bases for J; bases not matched to a gene: 5. The CDR3 contains 13 residues. In germline, CDR1 is SGHRS, CDR2 YFSETQ. The CDR3 loop reads CASSWDRASGYTF. Written as DNA, the CDR3 is TGCGCCAGCAGCTGGGACAGGGCGAGCGGCTACACCTTC.

The chain recombines TRBV7-9 with TRBJ1-1, with D maybe TRBD1 (5 bases). Germline CDR1 and CDR2: SEHNR and FQNEAQ (reference sequence). V was pared by 5 bases and J by 4 bases, with 11 bases between. The CDR3 runs 13 residues. The DNA for the CDR3 is TGTGCCAGCAGCCCGTCGGGGGGCACTGAAGCTTTCTTT. Translating gives CASSPSGGTEAFF. The full variable domain, its missing parts supplied by reference TRBV7-9 and TRBJ1-1, is DTGVSQNPRHKITKRGQNVTFRCDPISEHNRLYWYRQTLGQGPEFLTYFQNEAQLEKSRLLSDRFSAERPKGSFSTLEIQRTEQGDSAMYLCASSPSGGTEAFFGQGTRLTVV.

V and J are TRBV10-1 and TRBJ1-3, with 9 bases lining up with TRBD1. This CDR3 contains 15 residues. Trimming at V came to 9 bases and at J to 3 bases, leaving 9 bases not matched to a gene. The germline V gene encodes CDR1 WNHNN and CDR2 SYGVQD (reference sequence). CDR3 DNA: TGCGCCAGAGTAGCCGGGACAGGGATTGGAAACACCATATATTTT. This sequence encodes CARVAGTGIGNTIYF.

This rearrangement joins TRBV7-2 to TRBJ1-2, with D perhaps TRBD1 (5 bases). There are 14 residues in the CDR3. Germline V gene data show CDR1 as SGHTA and CDR2 as FQGNSA. V lost 3 bases to trimming and J lost 4 bases, with 12 bases between them. CDR3 nucleotide sequence: TGTGCCAGCAGCTTCAGTGGGCAGGGCTATGGCTACACCTTC. Translation: CASSFSGQGYGYTF.

This sequence joins TRBV6-1 and TRBJ1-5, with D uncertain. Germline V gene lookup returns CDR1 MNHNS and CDR2 SASEGT. Trimming cost V 5 bases and J 4 bases, with 6 bases left between them. There are 12 residues in the CDR3. The CDR3 sequence: CASSWQNQPQHF. Written as DNA, the CDR3 is TGTGCCAGCAGTTGGCAGAATCAGCCCCAGCATTTT.